This T cell receptor (beta chain) is drawn from a study of T-cell reconstitution after alpha-beta-depleted transplantation in children. Germline V gene data show CDR1 as SGHRS and CDR2 as YFSETQ. CDR3 length: 13 amino acids. Trimming pared 4 bases from V and 0 bases from J, leaving 8 bases between. For TCRbeta, the library was prepared with unique molecular identifiers. TCRdb used MiXCR to reprocess the PCR reads, holding one entry per CDR3 protein. The table has 500,000 to 600,000 distinct CDR3 sequences, approximately 16% seen once. The TCR originated in a human donor who donated a stem cell graft to a child with acute lymphoblastic leukemia. The source material was PBMCs from the stem cell graft donor, sampled from the stem cell graft. This chain joins TRBV5-1 and TRBJ2-7; no definite D call. The CDR3 loop reads CASSPSRSYEQYF. CDR3 coding DNA: TGCGCCAGCAGCCCCTCCCGCTCCTACGAGCAGTACTTC.